This T cell receptor beta chain was captured in a study of shared clonotypes between healthy human individuals. Germline lookup yields CDR1 SQVTM and CDR2 ANQGSEA. The CDR3 has 13 residues. Trimming stripped 6 bases from V and 0 bases from J, with 9 bases between. The method was immunoSEQ multiplex PCR; TCRdb's version includes in-frame clones alone and lacks a portion of them. The sample carries about 1 million clones, roughly 74% recorded once. This chain joins TRBV29-1 and TRBJ2-4; weak D call: TRBD1 (6 bases). The receptor's source is a man aged 18 to 29 in good health. Some clones in this sample may be carry-over from other donors' samples. Specimen: memory CD4+ T cells from PBMCs. As for subset: CD45RA-negative fraction. The CDR3 protein is CSVGTSAKNIQYF. The CDR3 DNA reads TGCAGCGTGGGGACATCAGCCAAAAACATTCAGTACTTC.